These 16 T cell receptor beta chains were sequenced from one sample in a study of T cell responses to AZD1222 COVID-19 vaccine. The data were produced by immunoSEQ multiplex PCR, yet TCRdb's version contains in-frame clones alone and is incomplete. The table records 140,000 to 150,000 clones, approximately 90% of them present only once. The material sequenced was peripheral blood, taken on day 0 of MenACWY control vaccination. These receptor sequences come from an adult in good health.

The rearrangement links TRBV18 to TRBJ2-2; TRBD2 matches 10 bases. This CDR3 region has 22 residues. V lost 0 bases to trimming and J lost 5 bases; unmatched junction nucleotides: 21. The germline gives CDR1 KGHSH, CDR2 LQKENI. The CDR3 sequence: CASSPPTHWPPSGRSSTGELFF. CDR3 sequence (DNA): TGTGCCAGCTCACCACCCACCCACTGGCCTCCTAGCGGGAGAAGTTCTACCGGGGAGCTGTTTTTT.

The J gene is TRBJ2-5, the V gene TRBV24-1, with 7 bases identical to TRBD2. J was trimmed by 2 bases and V by 2 bases; bases with no gene match: 4. The V gene's germline CDR1 is KGHDR and CDR2 SFDVKD. The CDR3 extends over 15 amino acids. CDR3 coding DNA: TGTGCCACCAGTGATTGGGGGGGAGCACAAGAGACCCAGTACTTC. Its protein is CATSDWGGAQETQYF.

This sequence joins TRBV19 and TRBJ2-2; weak D call: TRBD1 (5 bases). Germline-derived CDR1 and CDR2 are LNHDA and SQIVND (reference sequence). V lost 6 bases and J 1 base, leaving 21 bases between the germline ends. The CDR3 length is 18 residues. The chain's CDR3 is CASRTTRLRQRNTGELFF. The CDR3 region has the DNA TGTGCCAGTAGAACAACACGACTTAGACAGAGGAACACCGGGGAGCTGTTTTTT.

The chain uses TRBV9 and TRBJ1-2, with TRBD1 matching 7 bases. The CDR3 extends over 16 amino acids. Per the germline V gene, CDR1 is SGDLS and CDR2 is YYNGEE. After removal of 0 bases from V and 5 bases from J, the junction contained 10 bases not matched to a gene. The CDR3 here is CASSVAPGQAGYGYTF. CDR3 nucleotide sequence: TGTGCCAGCAGCGTAGCCCCCGGACAGGCGGGATATGGCTACACCTTC.

The gene calls are TRBV9 and TRBJ2-3, with a possible D match to TRBD2 (7 bases). Germline loops: CDR1 SGDLS, CDR2 YYNGEE. Deletions cut 4 bases from V and 4 bases from J, with 19 bases between. CDR3 length: 16 amino acids. CDR3 protein: CASSLEGGHRADTQYF. The CDR3 nucleotides are TGTGCCAGCAGCCTAGAGGGGGGGCATCGGGCAGATACGCAGTATTTT.

J is TRBJ2-3 and V is TRBV19; 9 nucleotides line up with TRBD1. In germline, CDR1 is LNHDA, CDR2 SQIVND (reference sequence). Unmatched junction bases numbered 10, after V lost 6 bases and J lost 6 bases. The CDR3 loop spans 15 amino acids. In nucleotides, the CDR3 is TGTGCCAGTAGGGGGGACAGGGATCTCGTGGATACGCAGTATTTT. It codes for CASRGDRDLVDTQYF. Full variable domain (rest looked up from reference TRBV19 and TRBJ2-3): DGGITQSPKYLFRKEGQNVTLSCEQNLNHDAMYWYRQDPGQGLRLIYYSQIVNDFQKGDIAEGYSVSREKKESFPLTVTSAQKNPTAFYLCASRGDRDLVDTQYFGPGTRLTVL.

The chain couples TRBV20-1 to TRBJ1-2, with D hard to call. Germline values: CDR1 DFQATT, CDR2 SNEGSKA (reference sequence). The V gene lost 0 bases and the J gene lost 5 bases, with 4 bases spanning the gap. The CDR3 is made up of 11 amino acids. The CDR3 nucleotides read TGCAGTGCTAGAGAGATTTATGGCTACACCTTC. Translating it yields CSAREIYGYTF.

The genes are TRBV7-9 and TRBJ2-7; 7 bases match TRBD1. This CDR3 comprises 15 residues. Germline assignment: CDR1 SEHNR and CDR2 FQNEAQ (reference sequence). V shed 6 bases, J shed 1 base, and the junction held 9 bases outside the gene matches. CDR3 nucleotide sequence: TGTGCCAGCAGTGCCGACAGGGCAGCTTCCTACGAGCAGTACTTC. Translated: CASSADRAASYEQYF. The full variable domain, in which reference TRBV7-9 and TRBJ2-7 provide the parts outside the CDR3, is DTGVSQNPRHKITKRGQNVTFRCDPISEHNRLYWYRQTLGQGPEFLTYFQNEAQLEKSRLLSDRFSAERPKGSFSTLEIQRTEQGDSAMYLCASSADRAASYEQYFGPGTRLTVT.

The chain employs TRBV28 and TRBJ2-7; TRBD1 is a possible D gene (6 bases). Between the trimmed V and J ends, which lost 5 bases and 2 bases, there was a span of 13 bases. This CDR3 is built from 14 residues. CDR1 is MDHEN and CDR2 is SYDVKM in the germline V gene. CDR3 in amino acids: CASSPGDIAYEQYF. For the CDR3, the DNA is TGTGCCAGCAGTCCCGGGGACATCGCCTACGAGCAGTACTTC.

The gene calls are TRBV10-2 and TRBJ2-1; a weak D match, TRBD2 (6 bases). Germline V lookup: CDR1 WSHSY, CDR2 SAAADI. This CDR3 region has 12 residues. V lost 2 bases, J lost 11 bases, and 10 bases lay in between. The DNA for the CDR3 is TGCGCCAGCAGTGAGCGGCGGGATAAGCAGTTCTTC. Protein sequence: CASSERRDKQFF.

This clone was seen only once. This chain connects TRBV6-6 to TRBJ2-6; the match to TRBD1 covers 7 bases. The CDR3 is 14 amino acids. V trimming: 9 bases; J trimming: 0 bases; junction bases outside the gene matches: 2. Germline CDR1 is MNHNY and CDR2 is SVGAGI (reference sequence). The CDR3 loop reads CASRTGSGANVLTF. CDR3 bases: TGTGCCAGTCGGACAGGCTCTGGGGCCAACGTCCTGACTTTC.

The chain has TRBV6-6 and TRBJ1-1; tentative D call: TRBD1 (6 bases). The CDR3 contains 12 residues. Per the germline V gene, CDR1 is MNHNY and CDR2 is SVGAGI (reference sequence). The ends were cut back, 7 bases at V and 5 bases at J, with 11 bases in the middle. CDR3 DNA: TGTGCCAGCACCGGACAGACTACTGAAGCTTTCTTT. This encodes CASTGQTTEAFF.

The chain employs TRBV11-2 and TRBJ2-3, with 9 bases identical to TRBD1. Unmatched junction bases numbered 14, after V lost 5 bases and J lost 2 bases. The CDR3 is made up of 18 amino acids. Germline V gene lookup returns CDR1 SGHAT and CDR2 FQNNGV. CDR3 sequence: CASSPGRGQGRVTDTQYF. As DNA, the CDR3 is TGTGCCAGCAGCCCAGGTCGGGGACAGGGACGGGTCACAGATACGCAGTATTTT.

This clone is a singleton in its sample. The gene calls are TRBV1 and TRBJ1-6. TRBV1 is a pseudogene. CDR3 size: 11 residues. The CDR3 DNA reads as TGCACCAGCAGCCCCCCGGGGGCCCTCCACTTT. Translating gives CTSSPPGALHF.

The chain carries TRBV6-5 and TRBJ2-6, with D hard to call. Germline lookup yields CDR1 MNHEY and CDR2 SVGAGI. The germline V and J ends were trimmed by 6 bases and 0 bases, with 9 bases remaining between them. The CDR3 is 15 residues long. CDR3: CASSFRHSGANVLTF. The CDR3 DNA reads TGTGCCAGCAGCTTCCGGCACTCTGGGGCCAACGTCCTGACTTTC.

V gene TRBV25-1 combines with J gene TRBJ1-1, with a tentative D call TRBD1 (5 bases). Germline lookup yields CDR1 MGHDK and CDR2 SYGVNS. V dropped 6 bases and J dropped 2 bases, with 7 bases sitting between them. The CDR3 is 12 residues long. DNA of the CDR3: TGTGCCAGCAGCGGGGGTAACACTGAAGCTTTCTTT. It is translated as CASSGGNTEAFF.